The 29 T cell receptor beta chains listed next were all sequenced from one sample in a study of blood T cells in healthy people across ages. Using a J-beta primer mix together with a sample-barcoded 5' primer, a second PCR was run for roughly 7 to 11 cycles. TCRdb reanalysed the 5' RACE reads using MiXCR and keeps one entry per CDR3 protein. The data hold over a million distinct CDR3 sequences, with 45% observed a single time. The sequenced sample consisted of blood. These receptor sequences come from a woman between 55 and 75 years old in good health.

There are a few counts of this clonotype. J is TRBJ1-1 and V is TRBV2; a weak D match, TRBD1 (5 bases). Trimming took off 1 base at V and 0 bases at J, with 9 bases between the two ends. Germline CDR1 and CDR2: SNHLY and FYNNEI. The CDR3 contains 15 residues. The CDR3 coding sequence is TGTGCCAGCAGTGAAGAGATACAGGTGAACACTGAAGCTTTCTTT. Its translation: CASSEEIQVNTEAFF.

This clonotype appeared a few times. In DNA form, the CDR3 reads TGCAGTGCTAGAAATCAGGAGAGCTCCTACGAGCAGTACTTC. Its translation is CSARNQESSYEQYF. The gene calls are TRBV20-1 and TRBJ2-7; D gene unclear. This CDR3 comprises 14 residues. Germline CDR1 and CDR2: DFQATT and SNEGSKA (reference sequence). V shed 2 bases and J shed 0 bases, with 11 bases lying between them.

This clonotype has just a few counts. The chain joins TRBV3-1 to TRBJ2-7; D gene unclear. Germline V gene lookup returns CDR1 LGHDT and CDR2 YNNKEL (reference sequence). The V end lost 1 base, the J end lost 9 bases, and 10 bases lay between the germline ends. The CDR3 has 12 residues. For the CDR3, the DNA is TGTGCCAGCAGCCAAGTCGGTGAGAGGCAGTACTTC. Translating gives CASSQVGERQYF.

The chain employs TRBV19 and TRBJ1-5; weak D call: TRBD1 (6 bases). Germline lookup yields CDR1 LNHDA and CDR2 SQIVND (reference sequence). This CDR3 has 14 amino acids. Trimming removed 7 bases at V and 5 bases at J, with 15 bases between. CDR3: CASIVQGGHQPQHF. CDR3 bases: TGTGCCAGTATTGTACAGGGCGGCCATCAGCCCCAGCATTTT.

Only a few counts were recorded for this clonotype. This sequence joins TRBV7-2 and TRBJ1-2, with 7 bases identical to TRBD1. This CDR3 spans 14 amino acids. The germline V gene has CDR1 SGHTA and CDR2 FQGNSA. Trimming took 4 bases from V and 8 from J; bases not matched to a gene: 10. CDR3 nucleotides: TGTGCCAGCAGCTCAATGACAGGGACGGGCGGCTACACCTTC. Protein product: CASSSMTGTGGYTF.

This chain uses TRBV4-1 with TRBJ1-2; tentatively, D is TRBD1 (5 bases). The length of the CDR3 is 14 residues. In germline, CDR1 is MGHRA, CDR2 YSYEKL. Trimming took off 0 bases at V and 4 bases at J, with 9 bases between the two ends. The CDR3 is CASSQDLQAYGYTF. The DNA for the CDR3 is TGCGCCAGCAGCCAAGATTTACAGGCCTATGGCTACACCTTC.

Here the CDR3 reads CASSYSAGVGTEAFF. CDR3 nucleotides: TGTGCCAGCAGTTACTCGGCCGGGGTGGGCACTGAAGCTTTCTTT. V and J are TRBV6-6 and TRBJ1-1; D not resolved. V dropped 0 bases and J dropped 4 bases, with 12 bases sitting between them. The germline V gene has CDR1 MNHNY and CDR2 SVGAGI (reference sequence). The CDR3 consists of 15 residues.

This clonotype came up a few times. The CDR3 is CASSLRTNPSTDTQYF. The CDR3 region has the DNA TGTGCCAGCAGTCTCCGGACTAACCCAAGCACAGATACGCAGTATTTT. The V gene is TRBV12-3 or TRBV12-4, the J gene TRBJ2-3; possibly TRBD2 for D (6 bases). The V and J ends lost 5 bases and 0 bases respectively, with 15 bases between them. The CDR3 has 16 residues.

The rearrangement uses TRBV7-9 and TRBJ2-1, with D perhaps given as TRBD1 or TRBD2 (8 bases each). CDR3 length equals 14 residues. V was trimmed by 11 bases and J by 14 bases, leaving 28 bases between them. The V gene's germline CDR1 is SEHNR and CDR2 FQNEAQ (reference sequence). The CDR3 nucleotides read TGTGCCGGGGGATCCGGGGGATTAGCGGGACAGGAGTTCTTC. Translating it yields CAGGSGGLAGQEFF.

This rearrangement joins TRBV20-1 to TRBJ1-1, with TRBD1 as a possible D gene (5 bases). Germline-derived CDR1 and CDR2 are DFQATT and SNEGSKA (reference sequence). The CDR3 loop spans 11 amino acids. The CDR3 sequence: CPKRGDTEAFF. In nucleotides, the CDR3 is TGCCCTAAGAGGGGTGACACTGAAGCTTTCTTT.

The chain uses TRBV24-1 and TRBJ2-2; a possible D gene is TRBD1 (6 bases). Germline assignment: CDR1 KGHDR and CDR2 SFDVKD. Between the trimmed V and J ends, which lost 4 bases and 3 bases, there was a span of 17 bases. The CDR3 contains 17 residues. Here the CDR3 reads CATSDLKLGGHTGELFF. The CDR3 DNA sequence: TGTGCCACCAGTGACCTGAAGTTAGGGGGTCACACCGGGGAGCTGTTTTTT.

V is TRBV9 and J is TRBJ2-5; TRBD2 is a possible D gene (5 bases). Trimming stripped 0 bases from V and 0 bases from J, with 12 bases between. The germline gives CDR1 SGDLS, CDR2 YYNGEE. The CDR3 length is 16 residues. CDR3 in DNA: TGTGCCAGCAGCGTAGAGGGTAGCGCATACCAAGAGACCCAGTACTTC. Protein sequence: CASSVEGSAYQETQYF.

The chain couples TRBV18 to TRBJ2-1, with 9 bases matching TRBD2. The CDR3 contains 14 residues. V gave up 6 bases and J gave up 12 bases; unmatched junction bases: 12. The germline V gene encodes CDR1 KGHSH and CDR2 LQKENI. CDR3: CASSSGTSSRRQFF. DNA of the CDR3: TGTGCCAGCTCCTCCGGGACTAGCTCTCGTCGGCAGTTCTTC.

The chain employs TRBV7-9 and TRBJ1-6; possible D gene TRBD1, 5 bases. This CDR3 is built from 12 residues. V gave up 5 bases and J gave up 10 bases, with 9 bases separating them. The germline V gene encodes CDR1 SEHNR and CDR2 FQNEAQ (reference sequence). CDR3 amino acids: CASSQGRSPLHF. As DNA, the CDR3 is TGTGCCAGCAGCCAGGGCCGATCACCCCTCCACTTT.

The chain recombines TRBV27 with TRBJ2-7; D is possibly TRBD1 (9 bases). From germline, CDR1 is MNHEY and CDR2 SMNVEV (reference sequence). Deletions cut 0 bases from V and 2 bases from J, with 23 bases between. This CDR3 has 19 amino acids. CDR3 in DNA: TGTGCCAGCAGTTTATCACAGGGGGCACGAGCGGGAGAAACCTACGAGCAGTACTTC. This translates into CASSLSQGARAGETYEQYF.

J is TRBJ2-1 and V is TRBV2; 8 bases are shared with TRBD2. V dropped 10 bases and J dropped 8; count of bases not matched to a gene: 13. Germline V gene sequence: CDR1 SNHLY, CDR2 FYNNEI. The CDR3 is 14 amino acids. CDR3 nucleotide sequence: TGTGCCAACAAGCCAGGACTAGCCCACGATGAGCAGTTCTTC. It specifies CANKPGLAHDEQFF.

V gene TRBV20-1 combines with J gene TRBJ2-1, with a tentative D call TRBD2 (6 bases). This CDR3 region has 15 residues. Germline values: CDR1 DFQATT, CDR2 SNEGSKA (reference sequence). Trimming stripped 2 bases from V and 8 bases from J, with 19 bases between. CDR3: CSARPGGAGTDEQFF. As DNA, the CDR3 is TGCAGTGCTAGACCGGGCGGGGCGGGTACCGATGAGCAGTTCTTC.

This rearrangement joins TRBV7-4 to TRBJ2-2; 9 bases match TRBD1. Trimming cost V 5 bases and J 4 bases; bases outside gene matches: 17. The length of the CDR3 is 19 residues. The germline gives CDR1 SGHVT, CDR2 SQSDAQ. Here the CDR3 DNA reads TGTGCCAGCAGCCCCAAACGGATTCGGGACAGGGACCTCACCGGGGAGCTGTTTTTT. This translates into CASSPKRIRDRDLTGELFF.

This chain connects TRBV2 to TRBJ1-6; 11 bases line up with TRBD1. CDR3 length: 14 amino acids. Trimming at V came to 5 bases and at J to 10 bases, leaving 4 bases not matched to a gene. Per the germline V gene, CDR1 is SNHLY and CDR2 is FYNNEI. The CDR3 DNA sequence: TGTGCCAGCAGTTACGGACAGGGGGCCTCACCCCTCCACTTT. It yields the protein CASSYGQGASPLHF.

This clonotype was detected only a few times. The chain's CDR3 is CASSGQTSGRISYEQYF. The CDR3, as DNA: TGTGCCAGCAGTGGTCAGACTAGCGGGAGGATCTCCTACGAGCAGTACTTC. The chain uses TRBV25-1 and TRBJ2-7, with 13 bases that match TRBD2. This CDR3 contains 17 residues. Germline CDR1 is MGHDK and CDR2 is SYGVNS. Trimming removed 4 bases from V and 0 bases from J; junction bases left unmatched: 6.

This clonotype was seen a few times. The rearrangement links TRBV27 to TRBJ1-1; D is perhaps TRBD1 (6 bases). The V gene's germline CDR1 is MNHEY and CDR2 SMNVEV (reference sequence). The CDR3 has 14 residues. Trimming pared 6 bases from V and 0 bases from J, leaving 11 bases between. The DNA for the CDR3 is TGTGCCAGCAGATTCCAGGGGATGAACACTGAAGCTTTCTTT. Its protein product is CASRFQGMNTEAFF.

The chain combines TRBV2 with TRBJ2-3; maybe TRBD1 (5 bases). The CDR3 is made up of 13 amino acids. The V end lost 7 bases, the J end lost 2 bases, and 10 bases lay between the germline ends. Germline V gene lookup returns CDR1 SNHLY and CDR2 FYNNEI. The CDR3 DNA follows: TGTGCCAGCATGGGGCCCTTCACAGATACGCAGTATTTT. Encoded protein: CASMGPFTDTQYF.

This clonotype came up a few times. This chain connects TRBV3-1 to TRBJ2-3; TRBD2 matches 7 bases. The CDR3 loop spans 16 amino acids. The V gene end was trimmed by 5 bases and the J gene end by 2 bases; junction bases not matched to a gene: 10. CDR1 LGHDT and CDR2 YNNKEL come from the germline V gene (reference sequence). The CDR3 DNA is TGTGCCAGCAGCTCTCGGTCGGCGGGAGACACAGATACGCAGTATTTT. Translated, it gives CASSSRSAGDTDTQYF.

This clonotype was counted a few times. This CDR3 reads CASSVTGTGGETQYF. In nucleotides, the CDR3 is TGCGCCAGCAGCGTTACCGGGACAGGGGGAGAGACCCAGTACTTC. This sequence joins TRBV5-1 and TRBJ2-5; 11 nucleotides agree with TRBD1. This CDR3 comprises 15 residues. V was pared by 4 bases and J by 4 bases, with 6 bases of the junction left unmatched. Germline CDR1 SGHRS, CDR2 YFSETQ.

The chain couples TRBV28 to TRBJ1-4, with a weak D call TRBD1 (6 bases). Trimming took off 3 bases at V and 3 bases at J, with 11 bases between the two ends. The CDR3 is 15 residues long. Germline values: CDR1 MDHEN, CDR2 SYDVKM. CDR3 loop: CASSLAGAANEKLFF. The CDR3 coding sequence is TGTGCCAGCAGTTTGGCGGGGGCCGCTAATGAAAAACTGTTTTTT.

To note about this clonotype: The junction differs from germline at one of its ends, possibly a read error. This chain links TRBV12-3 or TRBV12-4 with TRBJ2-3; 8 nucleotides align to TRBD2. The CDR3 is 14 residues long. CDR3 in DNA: TGTGCCAGCAGTTTCGGGGGGGCCGGGGATGCGCAATATTTT. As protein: CASSFGGAGDAQYF.

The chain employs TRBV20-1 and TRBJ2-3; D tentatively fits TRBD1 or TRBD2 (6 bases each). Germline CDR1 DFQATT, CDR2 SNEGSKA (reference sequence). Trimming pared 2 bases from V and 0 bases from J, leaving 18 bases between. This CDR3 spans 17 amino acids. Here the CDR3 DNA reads TGCAGTGCTAGACCGCCGGGGGCGGGGCCGAGCACAGATACGCAGTATTTT. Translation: CSARPPGAGPSTDTQYF.

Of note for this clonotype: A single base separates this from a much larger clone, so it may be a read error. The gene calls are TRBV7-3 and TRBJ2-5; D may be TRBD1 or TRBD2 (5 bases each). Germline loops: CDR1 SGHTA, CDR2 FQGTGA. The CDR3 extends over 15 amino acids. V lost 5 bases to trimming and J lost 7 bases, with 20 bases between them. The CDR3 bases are TGTGCCAGCAGCCTCTCGTTGGGGGATAGAGGGACCCAGTACTTC. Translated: CASSLSLGDRGTQYF.

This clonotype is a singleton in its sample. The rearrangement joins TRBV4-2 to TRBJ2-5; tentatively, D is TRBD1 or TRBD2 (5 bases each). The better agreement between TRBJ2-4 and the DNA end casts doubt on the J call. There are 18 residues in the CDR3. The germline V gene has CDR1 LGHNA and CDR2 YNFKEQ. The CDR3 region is CASSQEGTGAFRGNIQYF. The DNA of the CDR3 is TGTGCCAGCAGCCAAGAAGGCACAGGTGCCTTCCGAGGGAACATTCAGTACTTC.